Below, 10 T cell receptor beta chains from the same sample are listed, as sequenced in a study of T cell responses to AZD1222 COVID-19 vaccine (dated by TCRdb to the early 2020s). The library relied on the immunoSEQ multiplex PCR assay. Drawn from immuneACCESS, this table holds only the in-frame rearrangements with V and J called that TCRdb kept. Clones are partly lost; checked studies trace under half to an unresolved V gene and leave the rest unexplained. The sample table contains under 85,000 clones; only one count was recorded for roughly 87% of them. The top ten hold roughly 23% of the sample. The meaning of the sample's time point label: baseline before first vaccination. This material consisted of peripheral blood, taken on day 0 of AZD1222 vaccination. The origin of the receptors is an adult in good health.

The J gene is TRBJ2-5, the V gene TRBV29-1; 8 bases align to TRBD1. Germline-derived CDR1 and CDR2 are SQVTM and ANQGSEA. The CDR3 has 12 residues. Unmatched junction bases numbered 3, after V lost 5 bases and J lost 4 bases. The CDR3 is CSVRTGPETQYF. The CDR3 DNA follows: TGCAGCGTTCGGACAGGGCCAGAGACCCAGTACTTC.

Here the CDR3 reads CASSLEAGVVKNIQYF. In nucleotides, the CDR3 is TGTGCCAGCAGCTTAGAGGCGGGAGTTGTCAAAAACATTCAGTACTTC. The chain combines TRBV11-2 with TRBJ2-4; TRBD2 matches 7 bases. This CDR3 has 16 amino acids. V dropped 0 bases and J dropped 3; count of bases not matched to a gene: 5. The germline V gene has CDR1 SGHAT and CDR2 FQNNGV. The complete variable domain, with remaining parts taken from reference TRBV11-2 and TRBJ2-4, reads EAGVAQSPRYKIIEKRQSVAFWCNPISGHATLYWYQQILGQGPKLLIQFQNNGVVDDSQLPKDRFSAERLKGVDSTLKIQPAKLEDSAVYLCASSLEAGVVKNIQYFGAGTRLSVL.

The chain's CDR3 is CASSPIAGGGLDTQYF. The DNA for the CDR3 is TGTGCCAGCAGCCCAATAGCGGGAGGCGGATTAGATACGCAGTATTTT. The chain employs TRBV7-2 and TRBJ2-3; 10 bases line up with TRBD2. The CDR3 is 16 residues long. Unmatched junction bases numbered 10, after V lost 5 bases and J lost 5 bases. Germline CDR1 SGHTA, CDR2 FQGNSA.

This clone was seen more than once but under ten times. This chain links TRBV7-8 with TRBJ2-7; either TRBD1 or TRBD2 may fit D (5 bases each). CDR3 length: 17 residues. V dropped 1 base and J dropped 3 bases, with 19 bases sitting between them. Germline loops: CDR1 SGHVS, CDR2 FQNEAQ. CDR3 nucleotides: TGTGCCAGCAGCTTAGGGGGACCGGGCGCCCGATACTACGAGCAGTACTTC. Translation: CASSLGGPGARYYEQYF. The full variable domain, rest sourced from reference TRBV7-8 and TRBJ2-7, is GAGVSQSPRYKVAKRGQDVALRCDPISGHVSLFWYQQALGQGPEFLTYFQNEAQLDKSGLPSDRFFAERPEGSVSTLKIQRTQQEDSAVYLCASSLGGPGARYYEQYFGPGTRLTVT.

This clone was counted once. The chain couples TRBV5-1 to TRBJ2-2; the D gene could be TRBD1 or TRBD2 (5 bases each). The CDR3 runs to 15 residues. V was pared by 4 bases and J by 1 base, with 11 bases between. Looked up from germline, CDR1 is SGHRS and CDR2 is YFSETQ. The CDR3, as DNA: TGCGCCAGCAGCCTGGGGGTAGGGAACACCGGGGAGCTGTTTTTT. It yields the protein CASSLGVGNTGELFF.

V and J are TRBV4-1 and TRBJ1-1; D unresolved. Germline V gene data show CDR1 as MGHRA and CDR2 as YSYEKL. This CDR3 is 12 amino acids long. V lost 2 bases to trimming and J lost 5 bases, with 6 bases between them. CDR3 coding DNA: TGCGCCAGCAGCCAACGGGGTACTGAAGCTTTCTTT. The encoded protein is CASSQRGTEAFF.

This clone is a singleton in its sample. The chain recombines TRBV4-1 with TRBJ1-2, with D perhaps TRBD1 (6 bases). Trimming removed 3 bases from V and 7 bases from J, with 12 bases in between. CDR3 length: 13 amino acids. From germline, CDR1 is MGHRA and CDR2 YSYEKL. The CDR3 DNA reads as TGCGCCAGCAGCCACGACTGGACAGTTGGCTACACCTTC. Amino acid sequence: CASSHDWTVGYTF.

This sequence joins TRBV7-8 and TRBJ2-2; D is uncertain. The CDR3 extends over 15 amino acids. Per germline, CDR1 SGHVS and CDR2 FQNEAQ. The V end was cut by 8 bases, the J end by 2 bases, with 15 bases between. CDR3 in DNA: TGTGCCAGCCATTCGTCTAGACCAAACACCGGGGAGCTGTTTTTT. Its translation: CASHSSRPNTGELFF.

The chain recombines TRBV6-4 with TRBJ1-1; D gene unclear. V lost 8 bases and J 1 base, leaving 11 bases between the germline ends. This CDR3 has 13 residues. Germline CDR1 reads MRHNA; CDR2 reads SNTAGT. Here the CDR3 reads CASRLERNTEAFF. The CDR3 DNA sequence: TGTGCCAGCCGCCTCGAGAGGAACACTGAAGCTTTCTTT.

The chain carries TRBV29-1 and TRBJ2-7; TRBD1 agrees at 8 bases. Germline V gene lookup returns CDR1 SQVTM and CDR2 ANQGSEA. The CDR3 loop spans 13 amino acids. The junction had 8 bases not matched to a gene; V was cut back by 7 bases and J by 3 bases. The DNA for the CDR3 is TGCAGCGCGCGACAGGGGTTGAACTACGAGCAGTACTTC. Protein: CSARQGLNYEQYF.